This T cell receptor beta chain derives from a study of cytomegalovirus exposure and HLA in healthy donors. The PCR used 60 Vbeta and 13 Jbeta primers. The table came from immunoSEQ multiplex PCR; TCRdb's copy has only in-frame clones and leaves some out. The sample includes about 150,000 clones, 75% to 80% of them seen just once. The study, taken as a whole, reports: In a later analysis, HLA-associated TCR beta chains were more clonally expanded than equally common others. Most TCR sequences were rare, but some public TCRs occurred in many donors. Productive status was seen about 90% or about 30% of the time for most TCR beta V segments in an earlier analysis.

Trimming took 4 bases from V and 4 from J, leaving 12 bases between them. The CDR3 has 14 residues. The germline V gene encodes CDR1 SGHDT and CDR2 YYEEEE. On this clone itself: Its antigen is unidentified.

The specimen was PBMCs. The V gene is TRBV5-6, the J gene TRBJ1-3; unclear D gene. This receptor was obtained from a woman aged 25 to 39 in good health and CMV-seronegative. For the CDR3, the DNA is TGTGCCAGCAGCGTTGGCCTTTCCGGAAACACCATATATTTT. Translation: CASSVGLSGNTIYF.